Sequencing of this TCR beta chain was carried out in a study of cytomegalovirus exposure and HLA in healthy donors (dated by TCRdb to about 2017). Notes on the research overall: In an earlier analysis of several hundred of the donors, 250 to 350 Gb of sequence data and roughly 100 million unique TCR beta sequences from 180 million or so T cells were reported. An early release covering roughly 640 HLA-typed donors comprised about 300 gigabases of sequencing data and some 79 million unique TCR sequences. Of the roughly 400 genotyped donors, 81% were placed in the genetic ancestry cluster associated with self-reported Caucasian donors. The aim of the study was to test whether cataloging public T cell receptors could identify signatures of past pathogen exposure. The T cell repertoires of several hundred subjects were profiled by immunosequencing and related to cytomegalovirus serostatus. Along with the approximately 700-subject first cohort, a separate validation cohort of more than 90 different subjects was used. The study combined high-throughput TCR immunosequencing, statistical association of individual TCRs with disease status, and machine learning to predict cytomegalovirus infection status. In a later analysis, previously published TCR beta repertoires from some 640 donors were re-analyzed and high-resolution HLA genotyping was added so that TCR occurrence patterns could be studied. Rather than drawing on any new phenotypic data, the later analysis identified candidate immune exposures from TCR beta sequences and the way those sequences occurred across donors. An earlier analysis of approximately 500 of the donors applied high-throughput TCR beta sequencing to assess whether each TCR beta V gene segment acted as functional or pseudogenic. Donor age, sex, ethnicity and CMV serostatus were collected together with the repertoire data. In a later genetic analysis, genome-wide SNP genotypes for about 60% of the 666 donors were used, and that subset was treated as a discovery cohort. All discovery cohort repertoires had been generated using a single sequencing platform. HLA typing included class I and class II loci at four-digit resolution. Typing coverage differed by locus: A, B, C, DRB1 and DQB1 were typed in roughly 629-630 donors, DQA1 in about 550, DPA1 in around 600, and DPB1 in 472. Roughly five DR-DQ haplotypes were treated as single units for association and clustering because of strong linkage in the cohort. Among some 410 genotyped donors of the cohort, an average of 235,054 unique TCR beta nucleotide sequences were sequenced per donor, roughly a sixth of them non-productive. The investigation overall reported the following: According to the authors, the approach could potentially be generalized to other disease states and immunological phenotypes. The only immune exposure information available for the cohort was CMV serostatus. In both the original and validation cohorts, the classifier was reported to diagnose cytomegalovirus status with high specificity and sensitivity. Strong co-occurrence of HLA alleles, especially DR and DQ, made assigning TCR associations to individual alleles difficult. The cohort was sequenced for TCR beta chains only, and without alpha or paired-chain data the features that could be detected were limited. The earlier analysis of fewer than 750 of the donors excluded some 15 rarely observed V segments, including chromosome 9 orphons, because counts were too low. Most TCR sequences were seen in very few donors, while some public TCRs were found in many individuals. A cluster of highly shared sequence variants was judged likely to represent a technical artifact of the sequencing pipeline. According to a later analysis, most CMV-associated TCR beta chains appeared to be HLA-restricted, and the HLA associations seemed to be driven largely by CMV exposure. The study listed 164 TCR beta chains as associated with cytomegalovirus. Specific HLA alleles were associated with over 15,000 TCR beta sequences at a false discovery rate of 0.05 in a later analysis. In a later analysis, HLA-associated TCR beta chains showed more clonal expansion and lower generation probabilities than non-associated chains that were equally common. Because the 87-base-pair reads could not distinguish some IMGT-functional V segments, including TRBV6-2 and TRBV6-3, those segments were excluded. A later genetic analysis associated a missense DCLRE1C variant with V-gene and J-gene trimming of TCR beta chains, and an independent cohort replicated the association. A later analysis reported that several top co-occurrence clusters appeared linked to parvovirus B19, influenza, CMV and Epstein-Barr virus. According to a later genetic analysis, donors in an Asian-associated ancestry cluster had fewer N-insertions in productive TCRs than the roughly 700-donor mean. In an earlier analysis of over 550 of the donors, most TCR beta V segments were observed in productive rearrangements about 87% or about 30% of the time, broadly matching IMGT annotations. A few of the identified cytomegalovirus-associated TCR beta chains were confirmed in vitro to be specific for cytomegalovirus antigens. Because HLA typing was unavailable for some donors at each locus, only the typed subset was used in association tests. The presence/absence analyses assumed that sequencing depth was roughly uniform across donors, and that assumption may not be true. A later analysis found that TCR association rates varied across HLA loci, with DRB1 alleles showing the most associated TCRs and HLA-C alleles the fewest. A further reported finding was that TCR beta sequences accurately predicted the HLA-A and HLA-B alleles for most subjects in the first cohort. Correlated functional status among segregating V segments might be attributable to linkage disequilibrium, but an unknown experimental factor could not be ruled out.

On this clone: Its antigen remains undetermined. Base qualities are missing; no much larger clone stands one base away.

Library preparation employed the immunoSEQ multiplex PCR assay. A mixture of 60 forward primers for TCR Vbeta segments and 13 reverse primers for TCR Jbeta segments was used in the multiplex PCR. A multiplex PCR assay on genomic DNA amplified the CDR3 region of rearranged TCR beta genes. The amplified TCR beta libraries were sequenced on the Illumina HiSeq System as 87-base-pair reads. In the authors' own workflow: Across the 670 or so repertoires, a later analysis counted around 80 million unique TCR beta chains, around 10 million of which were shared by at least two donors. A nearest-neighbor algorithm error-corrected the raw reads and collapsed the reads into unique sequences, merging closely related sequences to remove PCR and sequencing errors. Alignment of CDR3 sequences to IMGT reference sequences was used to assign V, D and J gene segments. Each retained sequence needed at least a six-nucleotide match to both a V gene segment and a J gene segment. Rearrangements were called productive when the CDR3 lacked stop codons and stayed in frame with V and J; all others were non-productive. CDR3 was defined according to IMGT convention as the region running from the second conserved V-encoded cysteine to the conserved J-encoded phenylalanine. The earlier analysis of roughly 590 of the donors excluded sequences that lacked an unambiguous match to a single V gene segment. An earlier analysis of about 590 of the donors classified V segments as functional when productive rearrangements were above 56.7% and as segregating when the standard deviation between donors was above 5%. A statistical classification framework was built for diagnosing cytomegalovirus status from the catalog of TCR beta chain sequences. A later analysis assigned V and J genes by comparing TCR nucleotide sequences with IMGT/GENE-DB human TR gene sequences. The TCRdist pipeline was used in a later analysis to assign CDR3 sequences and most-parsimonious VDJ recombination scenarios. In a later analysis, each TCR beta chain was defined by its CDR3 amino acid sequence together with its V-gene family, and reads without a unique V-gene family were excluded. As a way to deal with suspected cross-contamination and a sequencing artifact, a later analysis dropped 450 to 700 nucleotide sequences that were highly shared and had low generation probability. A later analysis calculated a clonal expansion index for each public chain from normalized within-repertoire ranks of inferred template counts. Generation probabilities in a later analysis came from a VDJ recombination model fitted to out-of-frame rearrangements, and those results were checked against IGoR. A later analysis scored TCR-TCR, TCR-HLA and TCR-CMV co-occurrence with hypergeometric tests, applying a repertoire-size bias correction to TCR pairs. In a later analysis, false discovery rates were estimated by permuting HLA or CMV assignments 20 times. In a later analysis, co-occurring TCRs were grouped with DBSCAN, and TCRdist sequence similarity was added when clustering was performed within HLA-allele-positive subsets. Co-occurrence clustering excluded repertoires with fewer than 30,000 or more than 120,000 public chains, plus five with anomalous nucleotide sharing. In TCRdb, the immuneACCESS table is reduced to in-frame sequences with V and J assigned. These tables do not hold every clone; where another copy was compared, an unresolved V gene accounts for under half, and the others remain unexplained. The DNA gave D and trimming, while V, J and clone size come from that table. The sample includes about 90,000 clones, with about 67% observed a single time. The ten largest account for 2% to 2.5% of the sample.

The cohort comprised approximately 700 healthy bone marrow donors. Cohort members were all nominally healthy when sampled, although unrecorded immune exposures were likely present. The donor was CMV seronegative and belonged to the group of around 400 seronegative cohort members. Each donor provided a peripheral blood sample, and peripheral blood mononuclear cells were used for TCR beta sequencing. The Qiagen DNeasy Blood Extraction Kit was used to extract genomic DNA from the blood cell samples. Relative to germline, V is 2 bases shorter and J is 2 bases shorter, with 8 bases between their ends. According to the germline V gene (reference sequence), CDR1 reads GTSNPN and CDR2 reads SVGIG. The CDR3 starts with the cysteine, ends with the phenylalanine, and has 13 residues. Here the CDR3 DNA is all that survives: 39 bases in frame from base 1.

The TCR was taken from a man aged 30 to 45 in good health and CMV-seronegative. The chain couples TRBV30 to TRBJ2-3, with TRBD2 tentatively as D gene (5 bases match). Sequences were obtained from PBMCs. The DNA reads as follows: TGTGCCTGGAGTCGGACTGACACAGATACGCAGTATTTT. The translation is CAWSRTDTDTQYF.